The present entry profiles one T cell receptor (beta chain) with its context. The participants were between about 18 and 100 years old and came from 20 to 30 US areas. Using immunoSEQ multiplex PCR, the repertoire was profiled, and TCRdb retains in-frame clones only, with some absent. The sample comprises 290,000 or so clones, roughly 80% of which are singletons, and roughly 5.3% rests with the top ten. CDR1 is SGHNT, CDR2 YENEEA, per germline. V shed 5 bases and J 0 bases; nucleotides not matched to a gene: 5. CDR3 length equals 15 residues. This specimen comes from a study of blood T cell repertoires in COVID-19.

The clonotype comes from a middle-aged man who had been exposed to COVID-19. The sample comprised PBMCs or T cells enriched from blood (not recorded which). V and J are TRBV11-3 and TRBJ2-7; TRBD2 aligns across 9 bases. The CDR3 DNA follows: TGTGCCAGCAGCCGAGCGGGGGGCAACTCCTACGAGCAGTACTTC. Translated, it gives CASSRAGGNSYEQYF.